What follows are 15 T cell receptor beta chains derived from one specimen sequenced in a study of blood T cell repertoires in COVID-19. Some clones are missing from TCRdb's copy, which holds only in-frame ones; the method was immunoSEQ multiplex PCR. The sample shows 200,000 to 250,000 clones, 85% to 90% of them seen only once. Sample: PBMCs or T cells enriched from blood (not recorded which). The receptors here all came from a woman under 30 in a cohort exposed to, infected with or recovered from COVID-19 (not recorded which).

This clone was counted once. The chain couples TRBV13 to TRBJ2-1, with 8 bases that match TRBD1. The CDR3 is 16 residues long. Unmatched junction bases numbered 9, after V lost 3 bases and J lost 5 bases. Germline-derived CDR1 and CDR2 are PRHDT and FYEKMQ (reference sequence). The CDR3 sequence: CASSFVGDRGHNEQFF. The CDR3 DNA is TGTGCCAGCAGCTTCGTCGGTGACAGGGGACACAATGAGCAGTTCTTC.

The gene calls are TRBV9 and TRBJ1-6; D call uncertain. The germline V and J ends were trimmed by 4 bases and 7 bases, with 15 bases remaining between them. From germline, CDR1 is SGDLS and CDR2 YYNGEE. The CDR3 sequence is 15 residues long. This chain's CDR3 is CASSLTGVFNSPLHF. The CDR3 DNA reads as TGTGCCAGCAGCCTCACCGGGGTTTTCAATTCACCCCTCCACTTT.

This clone was picked up one time. CDR3 in amino acids: CASTGQGREKLFF. The CDR3 region has the DNA TGTGCCAGCACGGGACAGGGAAGAGAAAAACTGTTTTTT. The rearrangement uses TRBV2 and TRBJ1-4, with 9 bases fitting TRBD1. The trim removed 7 bases at V and 8 bases at J, leaving 5 bases unmatched. Germline V gene data show CDR1 as SNHLY and CDR2 as FYNNEI. The CDR3 totals 13 residues.

The V and J genes are TRBV7-8 and TRBJ1-5, with a tentative D call TRBD1 (5 bases). V gave up 1 base and J gave up 11 bases, with 18 bases separating them. The germline gives CDR1 SGHVS, CDR2 FQNEAQ. This CDR3 has 15 residues. The CDR3 reads CASSLEAGGLVAQHF. CDR3 DNA: TGTGCCAGCAGCTTAGAAGCGGGGGGACTAGTGGCCCAGCATTTT.

This clone is a singleton in its sample. The rearrangement joins TRBV28 to TRBJ1-2; possible D gene TRBD1, 6 bases. The CDR3 spans 15 residues. The V and J ends lost 4 bases and 7 bases respectively, with 19 bases between them. Germline assignment: CDR1 MDHEN and CDR2 SYDVKM. Written as DNA, the CDR3 is TGTGCCAGCAGTTCTAGTCCGGACAGTGTTGGTGGCTACACCTTC. It translates to CASSSSPDSVGGYTF.

The chain has TRBV13 and TRBJ1-1; 9 bases fit TRBD1. Trimming cost V 6 bases and J 2 bases; bases outside gene matches: 7. CDR3 length equals 15 residues. Germline V gives CDR1 PRHDT, CDR2 FYEKMQ (reference sequence). The chain's CDR3 is CASSFATGGNTEAFF. The CDR3, as DNA: TGTGCCAGCAGTTTTGCGACAGGGGGAAACACTGAAGCTTTCTTT.

The V call is TRBV19, the J call TRBJ2-3; 11 bases fit TRBD2. Germline CDR1 is LNHDA and CDR2 is SQIVND (reference sequence). V gave up 5 bases and J gave up 0 bases; unmatched junction bases: 10. The CDR3 covers 18 residues. The CDR3 region is CASSLAGGPDVSTDTQYF. In DNA, the CDR3 is TGTGCCAGTAGTTTAGCGGGAGGGCCGGACGTTAGCACAGATACGCAGTATTTT.

CDR3 in DNA: TGTGCCAGCAGCTTGACAGGGACAATTTCCCACGAGCAGTACTTC. Protein: CASSLTGTISHEQYF. V gene TRBV27 combines with J gene TRBJ2-7; 7 bases are a match to TRBD1. CDR1 and CDR2 (germline): MNHEY, SMNVEV (reference sequence). The junction had 13 bases not matched to a gene; V was cut back by 6 bases and J by 5 bases. The CDR3 covers 15 residues.

This clone was recorded a few times. The V gene is TRBV6-2 or TRBV6-3, the J gene TRBJ1-4, with no clear D. Between the trimmed V and J ends, which lost 2 bases and 6 bases, there was a span of 19 bases. This CDR3 region has 17 residues. From germline, CDR1 is MNHEY and CDR2 SVGEGT. The DNA for the CDR3 is TGTGCCAGCAGTTACGAAGATAACAGATTGTTATATGAAAAACTGTTTTTT. Protein: CASSYEDNRLLYEKLFF.

The chain links TRBV19 to TRBJ1-2; 8 nucleotides agree with TRBD1. The CDR3 sequence is 14 residues long. Trimming removed 6 bases from V and 6 bases from J; junction bases left unmatched: 9. Germline CDR1 is LNHDA and CDR2 is SQIVND (reference sequence). This CDR3 is CASSSGQGSDGYTF. CDR3 DNA: TGTGCCAGTAGCAGCGGACAGGGATCGGATGGCTACACCTTC.

The chain joins TRBV7-9 to TRBJ1-6; D perhaps matches TRBD1 (6 bases). The CDR3 is made up of 17 amino acids. V lost 5 bases to trimming and J lost 0 bases, with 14 bases between them. The germline V gene has CDR1 SEHNR and CDR2 FQNEAQ (reference sequence). CDR3 loop: CASSLRDIVSYNSPLHF. The CDR3 DNA reads as TGTGCCAGCAGCCTCCGGGACATAGTCTCCTATAATTCACCCCTCCACTTT.

This clone has just one count. This rearrangement joins TRBV5-1 to TRBJ2-1; TRBD2 matches at 11 bases. Germline V gives CDR1 SGHRS, CDR2 YFSETQ. The J segment lost 5 bases and the V segment lost 4 bases, leaving 8 bases of the junction unmatched. The CDR3 has 16 amino acids. The CDR3 region has the DNA TGCGCCAGCAGCCTGGTTAGCGGGAGGGAACACAATGAGCAGTTCTTC. Amino acid sequence: CASSLVSGREHNEQFF.

The chain couples TRBV24-1 to TRBJ1-1, with 8 bases fitting TRBD1. This CDR3 has 13 amino acids. V was pared by 2 bases and J by 5 bases, with 0 bases of the junction left unmatched. The germline CDR1 and CDR2 sequences are KGHDR and SFDVKD. CDR3 coding DNA: TGTGCCACCAGTGATTACAGGGGGACTGAAGCTTTCTTT. Its translation: CATSDYRGTEAFF.

The genes are TRBV12-3 or TRBV12-4 and TRBJ1-3, with D tentatively TRBD1 (6 bases). The CDR3 totals 13 residues. V was shortened by 4 bases and J by 3 bases, with 7 bases between the two germline ends. CDR3 DNA: TGTGCCAGCAGTTGGGGGCTTGGAAACACCATATATTTT. As protein: CASSWGLGNTIYF.

With respect to this clone: The sample has other DNA sequences that encode this CDR3 too. CDR3 in amino acids: CASSPGQGNTGELFF. DNA for the CDR3: TGTGCCAGCAGCCCGGGACAGGGGAACACCGGGGAGCTGTTTTTT. The chain employs TRBV11-3 and TRBJ2-2; 9 nucleotides line up with TRBD1. Germline lookup yields CDR1 SGHNT and CDR2 YENEEA. This CDR3 comprises 15 residues. The J segment lost 1 base and the V segment lost 5 bases, leaving 2 bases of the junction unmatched. Supplemented by reference TRBV11-3 and TRBJ2-2, the full variable domain reads EAGVVQSPRYKIIEKKQPVAFWCNPISGHNTLYWYLQNLGQGPELLIRYENEEAVDDSQLPKDRFSAERLKGVDSTLKIQPAELGDSAVYLCASSPGQGNTGELFFGEGSRLTVL.